The 20 T cell receptor beta chains below all came from one sample that was sequenced in a study of CD8+CD57+ T cells in acquired aplastic anemia. Genomic DNA, serving as template, underwent TCR beta VDJ and CDR3 profiling. Via MiXCR, TCRdb re-called the reads, giving one row per CDR3 protein. The table has 150,000 to 200,000 distinct CDR3 sequences, roughly 43% seen once. Only patients with CD8+CD57+ cell expansion on flow cytometry were chosen for sequencing. Sequenced material: sorted CD4+, CD8+, or CD8+CD57+ T cells (not recorded which) from PBMCs. The receptor source for this set is a human donor with aplastic anemia.

This chain uses TRBV2 with TRBJ2-2; D not resolved. V shed 4 bases and J shed 6 bases, with 9 bases lying between them. CDR1 is SNHLY and CDR2 is FYNNEI in the germline V gene. This CDR3 is built from 13 residues. The CDR3 nucleotides are TGTGCCAGCAGTGGACTTTTGCCCGGGGAGCTGTTTTTT. This sequence encodes CASSGLLPGELFF.

This clonotype has at least ten counts. The rearrangement links TRBV9 to TRBJ2-1; 9 bases align to TRBD1. The junction had 11 bases not matched to a gene; V was cut back by 6 bases and J by 7 bases. Germline CDR1 SGDLS, CDR2 YYNGEE. The length of the CDR3 is 15 residues. CDR3 in amino acids: CASTESQGAWNEQFF. The CDR3 DNA is TGTGCCAGCACCGAGTCACAGGGGGCTTGGAATGAGCAGTTCTTC.

This clonotype has ten or more counts. This chain connects TRBV5-1 to TRBJ2-5; 15 bases line up with TRBD2. V lost 7 bases to trimming and J lost 5 bases; unmatched junction nucleotides: 9. CDR3 size: 16 residues. Germline V lookup: CDR1 SGHRS, CDR2 YFSETQ. This CDR3 reads CASGRGLAGGKETQYF. The DNA of the CDR3 is TGCGCCAGCGGCAGGGGACTAGCGGGAGGCAAGGAGACCCAGTACTTC.

The chain links TRBV15 to TRBJ1-1, with D unclear. The CDR3 is made up of 14 amino acids. V lost 0 bases and J 6 bases, leaving 11 bases between the germline ends. Germline V gene data show CDR1 as LNHNV and CDR2 as YYDKDF (reference sequence). Written as DNA, the CDR3 is TGTGCCACCAGCAGAGATCCCAAGGGCGCTGAAGCTTTCTTT. Its translation is CATSRDPKGAEAFF. The full variable domain, its missing parts supplied by reference TRBV15 and TRBJ1-1, is DAMVIQNPRYQVTQFGKPVTLSCSQTLNHNVMYWYQQKSSQAPKLLFHYYDKDFNNEADTPDNFQSRRPNTSFCFLDIRSPGLGDTAMYLCATSRDPKGAEAFFGQGTRLTVV.

This rearrangement joins TRBV9 to TRBJ1-2; 8 nucleotides line up with TRBD1. Germline V CDR1 and CDR2: SGDLS, YYNGEE. The ends lost 4 bases at V and 4 bases at J; junction bases unmatched: 6. The length of the CDR3 is 14 residues. The CDR3 DNA reads TGTGCCAGCAGCAAACAGGGGGGAGGCTATGGCTACACCTTC. Protein sequence: CASSKQGGGYGYTF. Filled out from reference TRBV9 and TRBJ1-2, the complete variable domain reads DSGVTQTPKHLITATGQRVTLRCSPRSGDLSVYWYQQSLDQGLQFLIQYYNGEERAKGNILERFSAQQFPDLHSELNLSSLELGDSALYFCASSKQGGGYGYTFGSGTRLTVV.

The rearrangement links TRBV15 to TRBJ2-1; 8 nucleotides match TRBD2. From germline, CDR1 is LNHNV and CDR2 YYDKDF (reference sequence). CDR3 length equals 13 residues. J gave up 6 bases and V 5 bases, and 3 bases lay outside the gene matches. The CDR3 region is CATSGGLANEQFF. The CDR3 region has the DNA TGTGCCACCAGCGGCGGACTAGCCAATGAGCAGTTCTTC.

This clonotype has ten or more counts. The chain links TRBV24-1 to TRBJ1-1, with D unresolved. Between the trimmed V and J ends, which lost 3 bases and 1 base, there was a span of 11 bases. CDR1 is KGHDR, CDR2 SFDVKD, per germline. The CDR3 spans 15 residues. The CDR3 loop is CATSDREGGNTEAFF. The CDR3 DNA sequence: TGTGCCACCAGTGATAGAGAGGGTGGGAACACTGAAGCTTTCTTT.

This clonotype has a count of ten or more. This chain links TRBV30 with TRBJ2-1, with D hard to call. The V gene's germline CDR1 is GTSNPN and CDR2 SVGIG (reference sequence). Trimming took 1 base from V and 4 from J, leaving 8 bases between them. The CDR3 sequence is 13 residues long. The CDR3 DNA follows: TGTGCCTGGAGTGAGACTGGATACAATGAGCAGTTCTTC. Its protein is CAWSETGYNEQFF.

This clonotype was seen at least ten times. The chain employs TRBV5-1 and TRBJ2-7; D remains ambiguous. The V and J ends lost 0 bases and 0 bases respectively, with 4 bases between them. The CDR3 consists of 13 residues. Per the germline V gene, CDR1 is SGHRS and CDR2 is YFSETQ. The DNA of the CDR3 is TGCGCCAGCAGCTTGGTAGGCTCCTACGAGCAGTACTTC. Translation gives CASSLVGSYEQYF.

This clonotype was observed many times. The gene calls are TRBV7-8 and TRBJ2-1; D is unresolved. From germline, CDR1 is SGHVS and CDR2 FQNEAQ. The CDR3 runs to 13 residues. Trimming took 5 bases from V and 9 from J, leaving 14 bases between them. The CDR3 DNA is TGTGCCAGCAGCGCGAACGTCGGCGGTGAGCAGTTCTTC. It encodes CASSANVGGEQFF.

The DNA for the CDR3 is TGTGCCATCACCCCTTCTTTCGGACAGGGTGGAAACACCATATATTTT. Translation: CAITPSFGQGGNTIYF. The rearrangement uses TRBV10-3 and TRBJ1-3, with 8 bases identical to TRBD1. CDR1 and CDR2 (germline): ENHRY, SYGVKD. CDR3 length equals 16 residues. The trim removed 7 bases at V and 3 bases at J, leaving 11 bases unmatched.

This clonotype was observed many times. This chain uses TRBV6-2 or TRBV6-3 with TRBJ1-5; no reliable D call. Germline CDR1 is MNHEY and CDR2 is SVGEGT. This CDR3 region has 14 residues. The V gene lost 1 base and the J gene lost 3 bases, with 7 bases spanning the gap. This chain's CDR3 is CASSYFDLNQPQHF. Written as DNA, the CDR3 is TGTGCCAGCAGTTACTTCGACCTCAATCAGCCCCAGCATTTT.

This clonotype was seen at least ten times. The chain has TRBV9 and TRBJ2-7; a possible D gene is TRBD1 (5 bases). CDR1 is SGDLS, CDR2 YYNGEE, per germline. The CDR3 is 14 residues long. V was trimmed by 4 bases and J by 6 bases, leaving 17 bases between them. CDR3 nucleotide sequence: TGTGCCAGCAGCCCCAGACAGACGCTCGGCGAGCAGTACTTC. Translation: CASSPRQTLGEQYF.

This clonotype was found many times. The chain recombines TRBV5-1 with TRBJ2-3; possible D gene TRBD1, 5 bases. Trimming took off 1 base at V and 2 bases at J, with 17 bases between the two ends. The CDR3 is made up of 17 amino acids. Looked up from germline, CDR1 is SGHRS and CDR2 is YFSETQ. CDR3 bases: TGCGCCAGCAGCTTGCCCATGGGGCGTCTACTCACAGATACGCAGTATTTT. It specifies CASSLPMGRLLTDTQYF.

This clonotype was seen ten or more times. V usage is TRBV12-3 or TRBV12-4 and J usage is TRBJ2-3; unclear D gene. CDR3 length equals 12 residues. V was pared by 6 bases and J by 5 bases, with 9 bases between. In DNA form, the CDR3 reads TGTGCCAGCAGCCCCCTCGGAGATACGCAGTATTTT. It codes for CASSPLGDTQYF.

This clonotype was seen many times. The chain uses TRBV7-9 and TRBJ2-2; possible D gene TRBD2, 5 bases. The CDR3 totals 16 residues. The V end was cut by 1 base, the J end by 1 base, with 10 bases between. The germline V gene encodes CDR1 SEHNR and CDR2 FQNEAQ (reference sequence). CDR3 nucleotides: TGTGCCAGCAGCTTAGGGGGAGACATGAACACCGGGGAGCTGTTTTTT. Translated, it gives CASSLGGDMNTGELFF.

This clonotype was counted ten times or more. The chain joins TRBV19 to TRBJ1-2; 7 bases align to TRBD1. This CDR3 is built from 14 residues. V trimming: 1 base; J trimming: 4 bases; junction bases outside the gene matches: 3. Per the germline V gene, CDR1 is LNHDA and CDR2 is SQIVND (reference sequence). CDR3: CASSIGQGGYGYTF. CDR3 nucleotides: TGTGCCAGTAGTATAGGACAGGGTGGCTATGGCTACACCTTC.

This chain joins TRBV7-9 and TRBJ2-7; D could derive from TRBD1 or TRBD2 (5 bases each). From germline, CDR1 is SEHNR and CDR2 FQNEAQ (reference sequence). The CDR3 spans 14 residues. Trimming stripped 0 bases from V and 6 bases from J, with 12 bases between. CDR3 nucleotide sequence: TGTGCCAGCAGCTTAGCGGGGCTAGCAGGCGAGCAGTACTTC. This translates into CASSLAGLAGEQYF.

The chain joins TRBV18 to TRBJ2-5; the D gene could be TRBD1 or TRBD2 (5 bases each). Germline loops: CDR1 KGHSH, CDR2 LQKENI. The CDR3 has 15 amino acids. V gave up 6 bases and J gave up 2 bases, with 16 bases separating them. The chain's CDR3 is CASSAQGSGQETQYF. In DNA form, the CDR3 reads TGTGCCAGCTCGGCTCAGGGATCGGGACAAGAGACCCAGTACTTC.

The chain recombines TRBV27 with TRBJ1-1; no definite D call. The CDR3 contains 15 residues. Deletions cut 0 bases from V and 1 base from J, with 9 bases between. Germline V gene data show CDR1 as MNHEY and CDR2 as SMNVEV (reference sequence). The CDR3 here is CASSLSLRRNTEAFF. DNA for the CDR3: TGTGCCAGCAGTTTATCCTTAAGACGGAACACTGAAGCTTTCTTT.